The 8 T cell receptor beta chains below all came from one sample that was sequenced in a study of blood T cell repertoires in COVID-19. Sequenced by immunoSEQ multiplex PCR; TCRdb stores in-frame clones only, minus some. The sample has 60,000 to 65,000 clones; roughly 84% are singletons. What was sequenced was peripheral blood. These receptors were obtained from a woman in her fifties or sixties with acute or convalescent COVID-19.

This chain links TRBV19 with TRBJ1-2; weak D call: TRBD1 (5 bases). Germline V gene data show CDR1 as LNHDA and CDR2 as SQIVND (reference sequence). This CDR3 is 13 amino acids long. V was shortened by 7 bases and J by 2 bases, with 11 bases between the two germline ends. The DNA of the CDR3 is TGTGCCAGTACCCTTGGGGGGAACTATGGCTACACCTTC. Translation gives CASTLGGNYGYTF.

DNA for the CDR3: TGTGCCAGCACCCCACAGGGGTTGAACACTGAAGCTTTCTTT. It encodes CASTPQGLNTEAFF. The genes are TRBV9 and TRBJ1-1; 7 bases are a match to TRBD1. Germline V gene sequence: CDR1 SGDLS, CDR2 YYNGEE. V lost 6 bases and J lost 0; bases outside the gene matches: 5. CDR3 size: 14 residues.

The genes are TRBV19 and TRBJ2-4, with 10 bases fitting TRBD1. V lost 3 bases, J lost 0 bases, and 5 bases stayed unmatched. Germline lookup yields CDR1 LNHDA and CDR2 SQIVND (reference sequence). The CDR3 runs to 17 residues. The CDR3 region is CASSMTGGLGAKNIQYF. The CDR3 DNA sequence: TGTGCCAGTAGTATGACAGGGGGCCTGGGAGCCAAAAACATTCAGTACTTC.

CDR3 sequence reads: CASSVDRGAGNTIYF. The CDR3 coding sequence is TGTGCCAGCAGCGTAGACAGGGGCGCTGGAAACACCATATATTTT. The gene calls are TRBV9 and TRBJ1-3, with 7 nucleotides matching TRBD1. The J segment lost 2 bases and the V segment lost 0 bases, leaving 2 bases of the junction unmatched. The germline V gene has CDR1 SGDLS and CDR2 YYNGEE. The CDR3 extends over 15 amino acids.

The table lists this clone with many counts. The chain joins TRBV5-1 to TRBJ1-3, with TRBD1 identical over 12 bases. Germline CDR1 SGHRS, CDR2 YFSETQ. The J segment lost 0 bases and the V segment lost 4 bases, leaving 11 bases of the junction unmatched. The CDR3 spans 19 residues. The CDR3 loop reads CASSSTGTGGPHSGNTIYF. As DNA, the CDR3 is TGCGCCAGCAGCAGCACCGGGACAGGGGGCCCACACTCTGGAAACACCATATATTTT.

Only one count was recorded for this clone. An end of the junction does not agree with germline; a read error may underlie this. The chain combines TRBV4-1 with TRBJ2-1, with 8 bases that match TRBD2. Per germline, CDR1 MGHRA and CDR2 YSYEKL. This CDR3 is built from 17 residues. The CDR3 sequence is CARSPGGGGFLGNEQFF. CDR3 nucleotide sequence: TGCGCCCGCAGCCCGGGGGGCGGGGGGTTCTTGGGCAATGAGCAGTTCTTC.

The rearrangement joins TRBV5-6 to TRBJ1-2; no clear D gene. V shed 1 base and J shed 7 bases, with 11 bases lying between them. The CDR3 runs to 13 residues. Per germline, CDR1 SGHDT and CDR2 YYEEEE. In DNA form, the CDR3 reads TGTGCCAGCAGCTTGAGGGCCGAGGGTGGCTACACCTTC. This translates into CASSLRAEGGYTF.

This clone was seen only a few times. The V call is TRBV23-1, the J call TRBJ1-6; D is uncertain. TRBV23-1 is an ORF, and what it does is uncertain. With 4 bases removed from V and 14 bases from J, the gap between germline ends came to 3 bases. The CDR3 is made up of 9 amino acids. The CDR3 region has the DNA TGCGCCAGCAGTCCATCCCTCCACTTT. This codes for CASSPSLHF.